A selection of T cell receptor beta chains follows, all from one sample in a study of shared clonotypes between healthy human individuals. Profiling relied on immunoSEQ multiplex PCR, and the TCRdb table lists in-frame clones only, not all of them. This sample yields under 1 million clones, of which 96% are seen a single time; around 0.21% belongs to the top ten. The specimen was naive CD8+ T cells sorted from blood. The receptors here all came from a man aged 25 to 45 in good health. CDR3s include the opening cysteine and the closing phenylalanine or tryptophan. The D gene is left open where the match is weak.

TRBV7-9	NA	TRBJ2-1	TGTGCCAGCAGCAACACGGGACGCGTAATCGTTGATGAGCAGTTCTTC	CASSNTGRVIVDEQFF
TRBV28	NA	TRBJ2-1	TGTGCCAGCAGTTCCCTGCGTGCCCTAAATGAGCAGTTCTTC	CASSSLRALNEQFF
TRBV11-2	NA	TRBJ2-1	TGTGCCAGCAGCGCCGTAGTAGGCGATGAGCAGTTCTTC	CASSAVVGDEQFF
TRBV2	TRBD2	TRBJ2-2	TGTGCCAGCAGTCTAAACCGGTTCTCACTAGCGGGAAACACCGGGGAGCTGTTTTTT	CASSLNRFSLAGNTGELFF
TRBV30	NA	TRBJ1-2	TGTGCCTGGAGTTATGGGGCAAAGGGCTACACCTTC	CAWSYGAKGYTF
TRBV5-1	TRBD2	TRBJ2-3	TGCGCCAGCAGCTTGGGGACTAGTGAGCACCATACGCAGTATTTT	CASSLGTSEHHTQYF
TRBV11-2	NA	TRBJ2-3	TGTGCCAGCAGCCCGGCCTGGGGACTGGACGTGGGGGATACGCAGTATTTT	CASSPAWGLDVGDTQYF
TRBV29-1	NA	TRBJ2-2	TGCAGCGTTATAGGGCGAGCGGACTCGAACACCGGGGAGCTGTTTTTT	CSVIGRADSNTGELFF
TRBV19	NA	TRBJ2-7	TGTGCCAGTAGGGCCGTTGAGTCCTACGAGCAGTACTTC	CASRAVESYEQYF
TRBV5-4	TRBD2	TRBJ2-7	TGTGCCAGCAGCTTGGCAGCGGGGAGCTCCTACGAGCAGTACTTC	CASSLAAGSSYEQYF
TRBV9	NA	TRBJ1-1	TGTGCCAGCGGCTCTGAGAGGACTGAAGCTTTCTTT	CASGSERTEAFF
TRBV5-1	TRBD2	TRBJ2-7	TGCGCCAGCAGCGGGGGACTAGCGGGAGTAAGGTCCTACGAGCAGTACTTC	CASSGGLAGVRSYEQYF
TRBV27	TRBD1	TRBJ1-4	TGTGCCAGCAGTCCAAGACAGGGGTTAGCAACTAATGAAAAACTGTTTTTT	CASSPRQGLATNEKLFF